A selection of T cell receptor beta chains follows, all from one sample in a study of cytomegalovirus exposure and HLA in healthy donors. Produced via immunoSEQ multiplex PCR; TCRdb's table is partial and in-frame only. The data contain about 200,000 clones, roughly 86% of them singletons. Sequencing used PBMCs. Receptors originate from a woman aged 18 to 35 in good health and CMV-seronegative. Both conserved end residues are part of each CDR3. The D gene is left open where the match is weak. Size values are once, few and many counts, or a class for expanded clones, and some rows have none.

-	TRBJ1-3	TRBV5-1	-	CASSLAGQSSGNTIYF	TGCGCCAGCAGCTTGGCCGGACAAAGCTCTGGAAACACCATATATTTT
-	TRBJ2-5	TRBV7-9	TRBD2	CASSLELARETQYF	TGTGCCAGCAGCTTAGAACTAGCGCGGGAGACCCAGTACTTC
few	TRBJ2-7	TRBV18	TRBD1	CASSPRGPYEQYF	TGTGCCAGCTCACCCAGGGGGCCCTACGAGCAGTACTTC
-	TRBJ2-1	TRBV7-9	-	CASSLKEVWSNEGQFF	TGTGCCAGCAGCTTAAAGGAGGTTTGGAGCAATGAGGGGCAGTTCTTC
-	TRBJ1-2	TRBV5-4	-	CASSLDFGDSYGYTF	TGTGCCAGCAGCTTGGATTTTGGTGACAGCTATGGCTACACCTTC
few	TRBJ1-1	TRBV5-6	TRBD1	CASSLGAGQGLHTEAFF	TGTGCCAGCAGCTTGGGTGCGGGACAGGGACTTCACACTGAAGCTTTCTTT
-	TRBJ2-3	TRBV7-9	TRBD2	CASSSNLGLAPDTQYF	TGTGCCAGCAGCTCTAACCTAGGACTAGCTCCAGATACGCAGTATTTT
once	TRBJ2-3	TRBV7-9	-	CASSLRLAPSTDTQYF	TGTGCCAGCAGCTTAAGGCTAGCGCCTAGCACAGATACGCAGTATTTT
-	TRBJ1-1	TRBV12-5	-	CASGTGPVAFF	TGTGCTAGTGGAACAGGGCCCGTAGCTTTCTTT
-	TRBJ2-3	TRBV9	TRBD2	CASSPYTSGTDTQYF	TGTGCCAGCAGCCCATATACTAGCGGCACAGATACGCAGTATTTT
-	TRBJ2-1	TRBV12-1	-	CASSFMASGELNEQFF	TGTGCCAGCAGCTTTATGGCTAGCGGGGAACTCAATGAGCAGTTCTTC
-	TRBJ1-5	TRBV29-1	-	CSVEVGGSNQPQHF	TGCAGCGTTGAAGTTGGAGGTAGCAATCAGCCCCAGCATTTT
-	TRBJ2-1	TRBV30	-	CAWRPWESSYNEQFF	TGTGCCTGGAGGCCCTGGGAGAGCTCCTACAATGAGCAGTTCTTC
few	TRBJ2-2	TRBV5-1	TRBD1	CASSLAGTGNTGELFF	TGCGCCAGCAGCTTGGCCGGGACAGGGAACACCGGGGAGCTGTTTTTT
-	TRBJ2-6	TRBV9	-	CASSQSRANVLTF	TGTGCCAGCAGCCAGTCACGGGCCAACGTCCTGACTTTC
-	TRBJ1-1	TRBV5-1	-	CASSLSQNTEAFF	TGCGCCAGCAGCTTGTCACAGAACACTGAAGCTTTCTTT
-	TRBJ2-5	TRBV15	-	CATRGGASETQYF	TGTGCCACCAGAGGCGGGGCATCAGAGACCCAGTACTTC
-	TRBJ1-2	TRBV4-1	TRBD1	CASSQGTGYGYTF	TGCGCCAGCAGCCAAGGGACAGGGTACGGCTACACCTTC
-	TRBJ2-1	TRBV7-9	-	CASSLDSSLAARTYNEQFF	TGTGCCAGCAGCTTAGATAGTTCTCTAGCTGCCAGAACCTACAATGAGCAGTTCTTC
-	TRBJ1-1	TRBV18	-	CASSSDRNTEAFF	TGTGCCAGCTCATCGGACAGAAACACTGAAGCTTTCTTT
once	TRBJ1-5	TRBV19	-	CASDRNSNQPQHF	TGTGCCAGTGACAGGAATAGCAATCAGCCCCAGCATTTT
-	TRBJ2-5	TRBV5-1	-	CASREGGPGETQYF	TGCGCCAGCAGAGAGGGGGGGCCGGGAGAGACCCAGTACTTC
-	TRBJ2-7	TRBV11-1	TRBD1	CASSPGQFYYEQYF	TGTGCCAGCAGCCCGGGACAGTTTTACTACGAGCAGTACTTC
-	TRBJ2-2	TRBV19	TRBD1	CASTTDRWGPIYTGELFF	TGTGCCAGTACCACGGACAGGTGGGGGCCGATCTACACCGGGGAGCTGTTTTTT
-	TRBJ1-5	TRBV4-2	-	CASSQDRGNQPQHF	TGTGCCAGCAGCCAAGACAGGGGCAATCAGCCCCAGCATTTT
-	TRBJ1-5	TRBV2	-	CASSVQQGMIQPQHF	TGTGCCAGCAGTGTTCAACAGGGAATGATACAGCCCCAGCATTTT
once	TRBJ2-1	TRBV5-1	-	CASRQIVGDPYNEQFF	TGCGCCAGCAGACAGATAGTGGGCGACCCATACAATGAGCAGTTCTTC
-	TRBJ2-2	TRBV18	TRBD2	CASSATTGLATGELFF	TGTGCCAGCTCAGCCACCACCGGACTAGCCACCGGGGAGCTGTTTTTT
-	TRBJ1-5	TRBV6-1	TRBD1	CASSATDRGQPQHF	TGTGCCAGCAGTGCAACCGACAGGGGCCAGCCCCAGCATTTT
once	TRBJ2-2	TRBV6-1	-	CASSGSAGAGELFF	TGTGCCAGCAGTGGAAGTGCGGGCGCCGGGGAGCTGTTTTTT
-	TRBJ2-4	TRBV6-1	TRBD2	CASSETLGLAGGAKNIQYF	TGTGCCAGCAGTGAGACTCTGGGACTAGCGGGTGGAGCCAAAAACATTCAGTACTTC
-	TRBJ1-2	TRBV25-1	TRBD1	CASSGASGQGYYGYTF	TGTGCCAGCAGTGGTGCCTCGGGACAGGGCTACTATGGCTACACCTTC
-	TRBJ2-1	TRBV9	TRBD2	CASSVVSAGGLNEQFF	TGTGCCAGCAGCGTAGTGTCAGCGGGGGGGCTAAATGAGCAGTTCTTC
-	TRBJ1-1	TRBV10-3	TRBD1	CAISESEPGQGGSEAFF	TGTGCCATCAGTGAGTCCGAACCGGGACAGGGTGGGTCTGAAGCTTTCTTT
few	TRBJ1-1	TRBV6-5	TRBD1	CASSPGQGISKAFF	TGTGCCAGCAGCCCGGGACAGGGCATCTCAAAAGCTTTCTTT
-	TRBJ1-3	TRBV7-9	-	CASSLAGQTRENTIYF	TGTGCCAGCAGCTTAGCAGGACAGACCAGGGAAAACACCATATATTTT
-	TRBJ1-1	TRBV2	TRBD1	CASSRDRGRDTEAFF	TGTGCCAGCAGCAGGGACAGGGGGCGGGACACTGAAGCTTTCTTT
-	TRBJ1-5	TRBV6-5	-	CASSPDQGRNQPQHF	TGTGCCAGCAGTCCCGACCAGGGCCGCAATCAGCCCCAGCATTTT
once	TRBJ1-1	TRBV6-1	-	CASRKTPTQNTEAFF	TGTGCCAGCAGGAAGACACCTACTCAGAACACTGAAGCTTTCTTT